A selection of T cell receptor beta chains follows, all from one sample in a study of PD-1 blockade in classical Hodgkin lymphoma. Clones were read by immunoSEQ multiplex PCR, and TCRdb kept only the in-frame ones, dropping some. There are about 13,000 clones in the sample; just under 80% occur only once, and 25% lies in the top ten. Sequences were derived from peripheral blood mononuclear cells (PBMCs), sampled at baseline. The source is a human donor with classical Hodgkin lymphoma. CDR3s leave out the opening cysteine and the closing phenylalanine or tryptophan.

J gene,V gene,CDR3 protein
TRBJ1-5,TRBV21-1,ASTRKVGQGRSNQPQH
TRBJ1-5,TRBV15,ATSRILEGINQPQH
TRBJ1-6,TRBV13,ASSSGGAGGNSPLH
TRBJ2-2,TRBV19,ASKETVDTGELF
TRBJ1-2,TRBV5-1,ASSAEGSYGYT
TRBJ2-4,TRBV5-6,ASSYSGTGGIQY
TRBJ2-3,TRBV6-1,ASSGLAGSTGDTQY
TRBJ2-3,TRBV29-1,SVSRGQDTQY
TRBJ1-2,TRBV2,ASRGDRGQGGYGYT
TRBJ2-1,TRBV19,ASSAGLAGRTAREQF
TRBJ1-4,TRBV2,ASAGPYVEKLF
TRBJ1-4,TRBV9,ASSSRGGTGNEKLF
TRBJ2-7,TRBV27,ASSSPNRDEQY
TRBJ2-3,TRBV4-1,ASSQGLTDTQY
TRBJ1-6,TRBV6-6,ASSYGHHNSPLH
TRBJ1-3,TRBV6-1,ASGGVWDEDSGNTIY
TRBJ2-5,TRBV19,ASSILPGPKETQY
TRBJ2-1,TRBV13,ASSPPGPYYNEQF
TRBJ1-1,TRBV19,ASSTTGGIGAF
TRBJ2-2,TRBV6-6,ASSTGWELF
TRBJ1-1,TRBV19,ASTTVTAEAF
TRBJ1-1,TRBV20-1,SASDTEAF
TRBJ2-5,TRBV6-1,ASSDSPVWGRRETQY
TRBJ2-5,TRBV5-1,ASSLGRGQETQY
TRBJ1-2,TRBV12-5,ASGLFGVNYGYT
TRBJ1-5,TRBV7-9,ASSLAGDQPQH
TRBJ2-2,TRBV4-3,ASSQGRNTGELF
TRBJ2-1,TRBV19,ASSIFGREAAYNEQF
TRBJ1-6,TRBV27,ASSPWTPRTLQGVSHSPLH
TRBJ2-3,TRBV7-2,ASSSPRSGRASGDTQY
TRBJ2-7,TRBV15,ATSRDLSIDEQY
TRBJ1-2,TRBV27,ASSPDRVNGYT
TRBJ1-3,TRBV7-9,ASSGGRNSGNTIY
TRBJ2-1,TRBV11-2,ASSSSLRGAYNEQF
TRBJ1-2,TRBV7-8,ASSLEGVVFEPQGLRDYGYT
TRBJ2-7,TRBV10-1,ASSDPGTGVYEQY
TRBJ1-4,TRBV19,ASSIGRHGEKLF
TRBJ1-6,TRBV10-2,ASKEQGWDSPLH
TRBJ2-7,TRBV6-9,ASRNARQGKEPYEQY
TRBJ2-3,TRBV9,ASSVAGGEKRTDTQY
TRBJ1-5,TRBV25-1,ASSEGGISNQPQH